Included here is one T cell receptor beta chain sequence, with context. The antigen remains undetermined. Here immunoSEQ multiplex PCR was the method, and the copy in TCRdb shows in-frame clones only, minus some. Here the sample spans around 140,000 clones, roughly nine tenths being singletons. The sample is drawn from a study of T cells in localized non-small cell lung cancer. CDR1 SEHNR and CDR2 FQNEAQ come from the germline V gene (reference sequence). Trimming shortened V by 5 bases and J by 0 bases, and 14 bases separated the two germline ends. This CDR3 region has 16 residues. Study-wide results and limits: Higher T cell density in the blood was associated with longer overall survival, whereas higher adjacent-lung clonality associated with shorter survival. Median detection of top 100 tumor clones in adjacent lung was roughly 61 clones. Uninvolved adjacent lung had the highest recorded T cell clonality, with tumor below it. Only one tumor region went through sequencing, so heterogeneity may still be there.

The material sequenced was peripheral blood, taken before any cancer treatment. This sequence was found in a female donor older than 55 with stage I lung adenocarcinoma. The J gene is TRBJ1-3, the V gene TRBV7-9; a weak D match, TRBD1 (6 bases). The CDR3 sequence is CASSTRDIVSGNTIYF. The CDR3 coding sequence is TGTGCCAGCAGCACCCGGGACATCGTCTCTGGAAACACCATATATTTT.